This TCR beta chain was retrieved from a study of blood T cell repertoires in COVID-19. Study summary: The samples span acute and convalescent COVID-19 from the United States, Italy and Spain. Sample material is recorded as cDNA or gDNA derived from T cells, B-cell-depleted T cells, or PBMCs.

Original analysis: Reference gene primers were amplified, and this amplification served to estimate nucleated cell counts. Clones were sequenced by immunoSEQ multiplex PCR, and TCRdb holds only the in-frame ones, with some missing. Clonal size and the V and J genes are those of that table, whereas D and trimming came from the DNA. The data hold a few hundred thousand clones, with more than 70% observed a single time. This clone was seen more than once but under ten times. Germline V gene sequence: CDR1 SQVTM, CDR2 ANQGSEA. V was trimmed by 3 bases and J by 7 bases, leaving 10 bases between them. The CDR3 is 12 residues long.

Sequenced input: peripheral blood. The sequence was collected from an elderly man with acute or convalescent COVID-19. V usage is TRBV29-1 and J usage is TRBJ2-4; tentatively, D is TRBD2 (5 bases). For the CDR3, the DNA is TGCAGCGTTGACGGGGTCGGGAACATTCAGTACTTC. It encodes CSVDGVGNIQYF.